The 14 T cell receptor beta chains reported below all come from one sample, sequenced in a study of CD39 and CD103 CD8 tumor-infiltrating T cells. The table came from immunoSEQ multiplex PCR; TCRdb's copy has only in-frame clones and leaves some out. The sample yields approximately 2,900 clones, around 82% seen once. Sequenced sample: CD39- CD103- CD8+ T cells sorted from the tumor. Subset defined: CD103-CD39- double-negative CD45RA- CD8 T cells. These receptors were obtained from a human donor with head and neck squamous cell carcinoma.

The J gene is TRBJ2-5, the V gene TRBV9; 9 bases map to TRBD1. Germline trimming cut 3 bases from V and 3 bases from J; bases unmatched to any gene: 12. This CDR3 comprises 17 residues. Per germline, CDR1 SGDLS and CDR2 YYNGEE. Here the CDR3 reads CASSEPSGTGFEETQYF. In nucleotides, the CDR3 is TGTGCCAGCAGCGAACCTTCCGGGACAGGGTTTGAAGAGACCCAGTACTTC.

The V call is TRBV7-9, the J call TRBJ1-4; no clear D. Trimming stripped 2 bases from V and 7 bases from J, with 11 bases between. CDR1 SEHNR and CDR2 FQNEAQ come from the germline V gene (reference sequence). The CDR3 runs to 14 residues. CDR3 coding DNA: TGTGCCAGCAGCTTACCGGGGTATGGTGAAAAACTGTTTTTT. Translation: CASSLPGYGEKLFF.

CDR3 DNA sequence: TGTGCCATCAGGAAAGGACCGGGACAGGGTACTCTGAAGCAGTACTTC. Amino acids: CAIRKGPGQGTLKQYF. The rearrangement links TRBV10-3 to TRBJ2-7; 9 bases are a match to TRBD1. V was clipped by 6 bases and J by 8 bases; unmatched bases: 17. The CDR3 contains 16 residues. In germline, CDR1 is ENHRY, CDR2 SYGVKD.

The chain combines TRBV30 with TRBJ1-1, with 7 bases that match TRBD1. Germline lookup yields CDR1 GTSNPN and CDR2 SVGIG (reference sequence). Trimming took 0 bases from V and 5 from J; bases not matched to a gene: 9. The CDR3 has 15 amino acids. CDR3 loop: CAWSVINRGWTEAFF. The CDR3, as DNA: TGTGCCTGGAGTGTAATAAACAGGGGATGGACTGAAGCTTTCTTT.

The chain joins TRBV19 to TRBJ1-2; 12 bases align to TRBD1. Germline V lookup: CDR1 LNHDA, CDR2 SQIVND (reference sequence). After removal of 6 bases from V and 4 bases from J, the junction contained 6 bases not matched to a gene. The CDR3 is made up of 15 amino acids. Here the CDR3 reads CASSGTGGDGYGYTF. The CDR3 nucleotides read TGTGCCAGTAGCGGGACAGGGGGCGATGGCTATGGCTACACCTTC.

This sequence joins TRBV7-2 and TRBJ2-7, with D possibly TRBD2 on 5 matching bases. This CDR3 has 14 residues. Trimming left V 2 bases short and J 8 bases short, with 16 bases between. The germline CDR1 and CDR2 sequences are SGHTA and FQGNSA. The CDR3 is CASSLLIFDGKQYF. The CDR3 DNA sequence: TGTGCCAGCAGCTTATTAATCTTTGACGGGAAGCAGTACTTC.

The V call is TRBV27, the J call TRBJ1-1; 7 positions match TRBD1. J was trimmed by 1 base and V by 7 bases; bases with no gene match: 9. Germline V gene sequence: CDR1 MNHEY, CDR2 SMNVEV (reference sequence). CDR3 length: 15 amino acids. CDR3 nucleotide sequence: TGTGCCAGCAACTCCAAGGGGGCTTGGAACACTGAAGCTTTCTTT. Translation: CASNSKGAWNTEAFF.

The chain joins TRBV27 to TRBJ2-1, with TRBD1 matching 7 bases. The CDR3 consists of 14 residues. Germline V CDR1 and CDR2: MNHEY, SMNVEV (reference sequence). This CDR3 reads CSSTGTGSYNEQFF. The CDR3 coding sequence is TGTAGCTCGACAGGGACGGGGTCCTACAATGAGCAGTTCTTC.

This clone was counted a single time. The V gene is TRBV29-1, the J gene TRBJ2-2, with D perhaps TRBD1 (5 bases). Germline assignment: CDR1 SQVTM and CDR2 ANQGSEA. This CDR3 has 17 amino acids. V gave up 2 bases and J gave up 1 base, with 17 bases separating them. CDR3 nucleotide sequence: TGCAGCGTTGAATCTGTTCGTGGTCAGGGGAACACCGGGGAGCTGTTTTTT. As protein: CSVESVRGQGNTGELFF.

The rearrangement links TRBV6-5 to TRBJ1-2; a weak D match, TRBD1 (6 bases). The CDR3 covers 12 residues. Germline-derived CDR1 and CDR2 are MNHEY and SVGAGI. V gave up 10 bases and J gave up 2 bases, with 11 bases separating them. CDR3: CATRGGNYGYTF. As DNA, the CDR3 is TGTGCCACCCGAGGGGGAAACTATGGCTACACCTTC.

The chain recombines TRBV7-2 with TRBJ2-3, with 9 bases matching TRBD2. The CDR3 runs 14 residues. Germline-derived CDR1 and CDR2 are SGHTA and FQGNSA. Unmatched junction bases numbered 4, after V lost 5 bases and J lost 4 bases. DNA for the CDR3: TGTGCCAGCAGCCCCTGGACTAGCGCAGATACGCAGTATTTT. Translation gives CASSPWTSADTQYF. Full variable domain (remainder filled in from reference TRBV7-2 and TRBJ2-3): GAGVSQSPSNKVTEKGKDVELRCDPISGHTALYWYRQSLGQGLEFLIYFQGNSAPDKSGLPSDRFSAERTGGSVSTLTIQRTQQEDSAVYLCASSPWTSADTQYFGPGTRLTVL.

The rearrangement uses TRBV6-1 and TRBJ1-6; D ambiguous. Germline V gene data show CDR1 as MNHNS and CDR2 as SASEGT. V lost 10 bases to trimming and J lost 14 bases, with 21 bases between them. This CDR3 region has 13 residues. The DNA for the CDR3 is TGTGCCACGAGGAGTAGGAACCCCCCGTCCCTCCACTTT. The encoded protein is CATRSRNPPSLHF.

This CDR3 reads CASSGQEGPSSYGYTF. For the CDR3, the DNA is TGTGCCAGCAGTGGGCAAGAGGGCCCCTCGAGCTATGGCTACACCTTC. The chain carries TRBV9 and TRBJ1-2; D not certain. Deletions cut 5 bases from V and 4 bases from J, with 21 bases between. Germline CDR1 is SGDLS and CDR2 is YYNGEE. The CDR3 runs to 16 residues.

The V gene is TRBV9, the J gene TRBJ1-2; maybe TRBD1 (5 bases). The V gene lost 0 bases and the J gene lost 6 bases, with 15 bases spanning the gap. The V gene's germline CDR1 is SGDLS and CDR2 YYNGEE. This CDR3 comprises 15 residues. CDR3 DNA sequence: TGTGCCAGCAGCGTAGGACAGTTTGATGCACATGGCTACACCTTC. Protein: CASSVGQFDAHGYTF. Combining the CDR3 with reference TRBV9 and TRBJ1-2 gives the whole variable domain DSGVTQTPKHLITATGQRVTLRCSPRSGDLSVYWYQQSLDQGLQFLIQYYNGEERAKGNILERFSAQQFPDLHSELNLSSLELGDSALYFCASSVGQFDAHGYTFGSGTRLTVV.